This T cell receptor beta chain was obtained from a study of regulatory T cells in long-lasting Graves disease. The CDR3 covers 14 residues. Germline CDR1 reads LNHDA; CDR2 reads SQIVND (reference sequence). V was trimmed by 5 bases and J by 5 bases, leaving 12 bases between them. The sample's time point: newly diagnosed GD, antithyroid drugs for less than 3 months. Researchers made the TCR library from RNA that was extracted from PBMCs. Arm-PCR of CDR3 regions and iRepertoire HTBI primers were used to build TCR beta libraries. From the multiplex PCR reads, TCRdb called clonotypes with MiXCR, one entry per CDR3 protein. Of approximately 560,000 distinct CDR3 sequences in the sample, more than 15% were seen once. Study-level points and caveats: Public clonotype sharing was higher in persistent than newly diagnosed patients. Among samples with persistent disease, TRBV28, TRBJ1-2 and TRBJ2-5 were favored.

This clonotype was recorded a few times. Antigen specificity is unknown. These same records also appear under a second study, on T cells in Graves' hyperthyroidism and ophthalmopathy. Per that study: Using the HTBI primer set, a first-round RT-PCR was run on the TCR CDR3. Median prediction lead before ophthalmopathy onset was 5 to 7.5 months with the model.

The sample consisted of peripheral blood mononuclear cells (PBMCs), taken at new diagnosis, from a patient treated with antithyroid drugs. The rearrangement links TRBV19 to TRBJ2-2; D is uncertain. The sequence derives from a man in his late teens or twenties with Graves disease. This chain's CDR3 is CASSLSLLTGELFF. CDR3 DNA: TGTGCCAGTAGTCTCTCCCTCTTGACCGGGGAGCTGTTTTTT.